This T cell receptor beta chain was recovered during a study of molecular identifiers for immune sequencing clone quantification. This CDR3 contains 17 residues. Germline V gene data show CDR1 as DFQATT and CDR2 as SNEGSKA (reference sequence). The V and J ends lost 0 bases and 6 bases, in that order; junction bases with no gene match: 13. This clonotype has only a few counts. Its matching antigen is unknown. TCRdb ran MiXCR on the PCR reads and lists one entry per CDR3 protein. Among 460,000 or so distinct CDR3 sequences listed, around 23% were seen once. Study-wide findings and caveats: Clone sizes that are highly expanded could be underestimated when identical TCR molecules share a barcode. In a background of around 1 million naive cells, spiked Jurkat TCR RNA from one cell was reportedly detectable.

What was sequenced was naive CD8+ T cells from blood, with Jurkat cell RNA spiked in. Specified subset: FACS-sorted CD8+CD4-CCR7+CD45RA+ naive T cells. The rearrangement joins TRBV20-1 to TRBJ2-3, with 9 bases lining up with TRBD2. This receptor was identified in a human donor in good health. Some libraries in this study had Jurkat cell RNA spiked in. The CDR3 DNA reads TGCAGTGCTAGAGATGTTTTGCGGGGGGGTCCCGAGGATACGCAGTATTTT. Translation gives CSARDVLRGGPEDTQYF.